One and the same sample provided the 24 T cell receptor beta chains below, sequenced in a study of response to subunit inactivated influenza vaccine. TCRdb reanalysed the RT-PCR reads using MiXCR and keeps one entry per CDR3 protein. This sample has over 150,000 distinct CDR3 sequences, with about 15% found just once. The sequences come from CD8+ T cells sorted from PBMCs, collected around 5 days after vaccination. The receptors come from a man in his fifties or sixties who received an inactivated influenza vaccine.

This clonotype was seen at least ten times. This CDR3 is CASSVGGGYSTDTQYF. CDR3 nucleotides: TGTGCCAGCAGCGTAGGAGGGGGCTACAGCACAGATACGCAGTATTTT. The V gene is TRBV9, the J gene TRBJ2-3, with TRBD1 matching over 7 bases. With V trimmed by 0 bases and J by 0 bases, 4 bases remained unmatched. Germline V gene lookup returns CDR1 SGDLS and CDR2 YYNGEE. The length of the CDR3 is 16 residues.

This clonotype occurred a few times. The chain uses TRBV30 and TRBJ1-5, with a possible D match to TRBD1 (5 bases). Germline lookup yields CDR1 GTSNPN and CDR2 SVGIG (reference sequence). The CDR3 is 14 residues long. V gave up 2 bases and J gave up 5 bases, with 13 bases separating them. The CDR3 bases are TGTGCCTGGAGTCCGATGGGGGGGGATCAGCCCCAGCATTTT. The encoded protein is CAWSPMGGDQPQHF.

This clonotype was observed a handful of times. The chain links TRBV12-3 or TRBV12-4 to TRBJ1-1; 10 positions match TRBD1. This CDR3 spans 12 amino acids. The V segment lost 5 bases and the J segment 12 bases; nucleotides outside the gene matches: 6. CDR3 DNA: TGTGCCAGCAGTCCATCGGGACAGGGGTCTTTCTTT. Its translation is CASSPSGQGSFF.

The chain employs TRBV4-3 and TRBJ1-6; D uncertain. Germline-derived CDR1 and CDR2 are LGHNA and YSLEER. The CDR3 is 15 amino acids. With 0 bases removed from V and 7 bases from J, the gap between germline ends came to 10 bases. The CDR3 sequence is CASSQDWPENSPLHF. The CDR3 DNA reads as TGCGCCAGCAGCCAAGATTGGCCAGAAAATTCACCCCTCCACTTT.

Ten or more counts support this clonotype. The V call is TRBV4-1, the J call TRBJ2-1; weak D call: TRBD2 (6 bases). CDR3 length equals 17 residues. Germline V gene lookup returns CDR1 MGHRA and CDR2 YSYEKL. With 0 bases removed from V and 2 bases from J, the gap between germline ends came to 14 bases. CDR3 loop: CASSQDLGRGPYNEQFF. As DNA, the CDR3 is TGCGCCAGCAGCCAAGATCTAGGGCGGGGTCCCTACAATGAGCAGTTCTTC.

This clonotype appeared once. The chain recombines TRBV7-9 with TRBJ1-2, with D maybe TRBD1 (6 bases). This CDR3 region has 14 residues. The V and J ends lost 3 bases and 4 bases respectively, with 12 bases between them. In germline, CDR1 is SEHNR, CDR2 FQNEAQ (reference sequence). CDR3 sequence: CASSFRGAGYGYTF. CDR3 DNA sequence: TGTGCCAGCAGCTTCAGGGGAGCTGGCTATGGCTACACCTTC.

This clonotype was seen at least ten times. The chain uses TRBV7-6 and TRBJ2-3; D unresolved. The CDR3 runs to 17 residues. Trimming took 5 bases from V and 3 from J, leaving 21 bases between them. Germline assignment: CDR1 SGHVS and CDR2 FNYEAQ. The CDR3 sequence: CASSKQPGATRTDTQYF. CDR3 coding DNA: TGTGCCAGCAGCAAACAACCGGGTGCGACTCGAACAGATACGCAGTATTTT. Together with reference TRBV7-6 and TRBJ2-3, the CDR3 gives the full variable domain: GAGVSQSPRYKVTKRGQDVALRCDPISGHVSLYWYRQALGQGPEFLTYFNYEAQQDKSGLPNDRFSAERPEGSISTLTIQRTEQRDSAMYRCASSKQPGATRTDTQYFGPGTRLTVL.

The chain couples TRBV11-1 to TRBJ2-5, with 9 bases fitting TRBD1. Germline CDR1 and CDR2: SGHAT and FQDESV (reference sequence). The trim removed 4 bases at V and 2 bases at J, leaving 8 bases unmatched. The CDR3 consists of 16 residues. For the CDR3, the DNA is TGTGCCAGCAGCTGGCACAGGGGGCGAGGGCAAGAGACCCAGTACTTC. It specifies CASSWHRGRGQETQYF.

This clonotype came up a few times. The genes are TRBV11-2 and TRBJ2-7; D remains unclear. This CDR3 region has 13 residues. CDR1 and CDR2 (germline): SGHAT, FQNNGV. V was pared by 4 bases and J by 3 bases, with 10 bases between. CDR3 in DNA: TGTGCCAGCAGCTCACAGCCCGGCTACGAGCAGTACTTC. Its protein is CASSSQPGYEQYF.

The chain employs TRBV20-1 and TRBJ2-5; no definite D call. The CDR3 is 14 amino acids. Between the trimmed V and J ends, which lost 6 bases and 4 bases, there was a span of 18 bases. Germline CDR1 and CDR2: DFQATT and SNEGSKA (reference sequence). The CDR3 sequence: CSARAIGGGETQYF. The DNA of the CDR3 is TGCAGTGCCCGGGCAATTGGCGGTGGAGAGACCCAGTACTTC.

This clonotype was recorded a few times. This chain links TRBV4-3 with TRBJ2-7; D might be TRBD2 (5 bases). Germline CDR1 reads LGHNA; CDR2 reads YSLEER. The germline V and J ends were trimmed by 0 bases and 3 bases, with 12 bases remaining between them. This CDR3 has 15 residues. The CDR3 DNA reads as TGCGCCAGCAGCCAAGATCGGGGAACCGGCTACGAGCAGTACTTC. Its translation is CASSQDRGTGYEQYF.

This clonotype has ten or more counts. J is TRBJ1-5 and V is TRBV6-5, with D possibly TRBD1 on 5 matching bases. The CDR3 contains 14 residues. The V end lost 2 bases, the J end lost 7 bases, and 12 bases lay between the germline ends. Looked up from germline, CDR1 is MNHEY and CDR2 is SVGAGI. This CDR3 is CASSYGRVGQPQHF. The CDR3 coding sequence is TGTGCCAGCAGTTACGGCAGGGTGGGGCAGCCCCAGCATTTT.

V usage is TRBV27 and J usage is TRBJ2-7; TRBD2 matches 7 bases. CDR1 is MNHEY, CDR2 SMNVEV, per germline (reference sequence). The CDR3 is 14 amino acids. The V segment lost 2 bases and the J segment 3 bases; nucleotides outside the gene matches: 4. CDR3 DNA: TGTGCCAGCAGTTTAGCGGCTAGCGGCTACGAGCAGTACTTC. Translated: CASSLAASGYEQYF.

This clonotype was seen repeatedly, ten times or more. The CDR3 nucleotides are TGTGCCAGCAGCTCCAAGCCTCTCTCCTACACTGAAGCTTTCTTT. This codes for CASSSKPLSYTEAFF. The V call is TRBV7-9, the J call TRBJ1-1; D ambiguous. In germline, CDR1 is SEHNR, CDR2 FQNEAQ (reference sequence). This CDR3 is 15 amino acids long. Between the trimmed V and J ends, which lost 4 bases and 3 bases, there was a span of 15 bases.

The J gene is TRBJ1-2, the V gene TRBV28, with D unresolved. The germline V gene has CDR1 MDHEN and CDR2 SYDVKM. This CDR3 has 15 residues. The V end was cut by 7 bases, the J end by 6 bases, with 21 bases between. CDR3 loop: CASMSSTARAHGYTF. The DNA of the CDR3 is TGTGCCAGCATGAGTTCAACCGCCCGGGCACATGGCTACACCTTC.

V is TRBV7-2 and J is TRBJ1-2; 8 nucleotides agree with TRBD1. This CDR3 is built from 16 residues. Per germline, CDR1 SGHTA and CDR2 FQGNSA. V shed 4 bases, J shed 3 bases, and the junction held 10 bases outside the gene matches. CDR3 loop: CASSSHRDRLYYGYTF. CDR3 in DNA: TGTGCCAGCAGCTCTCACCGGGACAGGCTGTACTATGGCTACACCTTC.

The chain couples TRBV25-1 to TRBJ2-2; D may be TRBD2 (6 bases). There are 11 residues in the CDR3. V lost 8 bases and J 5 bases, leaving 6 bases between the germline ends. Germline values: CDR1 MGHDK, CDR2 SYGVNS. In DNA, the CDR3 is TGTGCCAGCGGGAGGACCGGGGAGCTGTTTTTT. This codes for CASGRTGELFF.

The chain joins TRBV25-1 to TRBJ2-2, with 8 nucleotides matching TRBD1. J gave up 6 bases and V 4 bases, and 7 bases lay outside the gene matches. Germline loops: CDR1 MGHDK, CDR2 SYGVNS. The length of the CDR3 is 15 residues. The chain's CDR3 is CASSGRTGKAGELFF. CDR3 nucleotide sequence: TGTGCCAGCAGTGGCAGGACAGGGAAGGCCGGGGAGCTGTTTTTT. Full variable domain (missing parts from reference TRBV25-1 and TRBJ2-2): EADIYQTPRYLVIGTGKKITLECSQTMGHDKMYWYQQDPGMELHLIHYSYGVNSTEKGDLSSESTVSRIRTEHFPLTLESARPSHTSQYLCASSGRTGKAGELFFGEGSRLTVL.

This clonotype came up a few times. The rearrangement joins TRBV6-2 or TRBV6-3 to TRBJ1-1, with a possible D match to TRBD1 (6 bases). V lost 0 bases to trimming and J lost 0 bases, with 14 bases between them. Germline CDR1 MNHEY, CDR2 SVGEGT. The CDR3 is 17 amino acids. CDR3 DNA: TGTGCCAGCAGTTACTCCAGGGGTGGGCTTTTGAACACTGAAGCTTTCTTT. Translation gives CASSYSRGGLLNTEAFF.

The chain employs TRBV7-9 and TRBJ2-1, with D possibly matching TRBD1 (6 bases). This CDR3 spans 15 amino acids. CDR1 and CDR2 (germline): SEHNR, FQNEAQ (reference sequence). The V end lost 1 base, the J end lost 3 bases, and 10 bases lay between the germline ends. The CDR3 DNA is TGTGCCAGCAGCTTAGGGACAGAGATCTACAATGAGCAGTTCTTC. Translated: CASSLGTEIYNEQFF.

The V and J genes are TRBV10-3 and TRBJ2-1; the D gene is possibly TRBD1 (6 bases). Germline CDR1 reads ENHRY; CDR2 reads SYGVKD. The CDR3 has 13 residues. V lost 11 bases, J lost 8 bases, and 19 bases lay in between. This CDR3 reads CAAAPTGIHEQFF. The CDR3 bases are TGTGCCGCAGCCCCTACAGGGATCCATGAGCAGTTCTTC.

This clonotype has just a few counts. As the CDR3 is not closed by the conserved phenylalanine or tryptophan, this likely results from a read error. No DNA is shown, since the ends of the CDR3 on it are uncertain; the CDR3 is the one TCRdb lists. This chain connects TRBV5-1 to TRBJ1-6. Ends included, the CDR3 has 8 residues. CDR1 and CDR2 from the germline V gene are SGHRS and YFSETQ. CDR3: CASSTLTV.

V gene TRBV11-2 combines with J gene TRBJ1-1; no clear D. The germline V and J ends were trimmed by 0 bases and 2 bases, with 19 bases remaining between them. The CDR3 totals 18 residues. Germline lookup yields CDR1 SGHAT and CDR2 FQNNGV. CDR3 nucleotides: TGTGCCAGCAGCTTAGAGAGCCCCCTTGAGGACCCAAACACTGAAGCTTTCTTT. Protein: CASSLESPLEDPNTEAFF.

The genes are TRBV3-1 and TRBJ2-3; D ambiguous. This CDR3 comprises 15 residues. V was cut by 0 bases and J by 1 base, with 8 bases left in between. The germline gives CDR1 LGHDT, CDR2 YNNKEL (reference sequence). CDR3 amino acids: CASSQDWGGTDTQYF. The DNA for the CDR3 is TGTGCCAGCAGCCAAGATTGGGGTGGCACAGATACGCAGTATTTT.